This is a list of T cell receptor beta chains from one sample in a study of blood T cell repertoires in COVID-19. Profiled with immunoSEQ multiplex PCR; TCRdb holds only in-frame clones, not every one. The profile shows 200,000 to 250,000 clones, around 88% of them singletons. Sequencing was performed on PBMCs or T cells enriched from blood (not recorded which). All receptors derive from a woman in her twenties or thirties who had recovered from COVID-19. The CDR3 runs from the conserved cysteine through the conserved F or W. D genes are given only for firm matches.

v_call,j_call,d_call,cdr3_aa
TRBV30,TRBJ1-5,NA,CAWSVGRVNQPQHF
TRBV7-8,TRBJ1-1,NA,CASSIPGGNTEAFF
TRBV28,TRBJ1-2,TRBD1,CASRGTGQNPTYGYTF
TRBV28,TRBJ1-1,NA,CASSFGQWTEAFF
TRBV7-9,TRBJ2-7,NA,CASRPGETYEQYF
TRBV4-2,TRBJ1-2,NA,CASSHKPIVHSPNYGYTF
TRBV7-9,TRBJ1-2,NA,CASSPGGSNYGYTF
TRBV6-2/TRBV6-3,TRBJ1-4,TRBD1,CASSYEGGDEKLFF
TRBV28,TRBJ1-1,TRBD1,CASRRWGTGGQPGNTEAFF
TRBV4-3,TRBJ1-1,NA,CASSQDSWGRLSTEAFF
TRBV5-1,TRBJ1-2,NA,CASSLGAAVTNYGYTF
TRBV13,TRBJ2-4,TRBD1,CASSTPRRDRVNIQYF
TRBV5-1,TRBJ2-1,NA,CASSLGQYEQFF
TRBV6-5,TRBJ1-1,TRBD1,CASSYLGQGRAFF
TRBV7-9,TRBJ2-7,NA,CASSSGSGPYEQYF
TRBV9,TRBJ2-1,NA,CASSGSGGGAPFEQFF
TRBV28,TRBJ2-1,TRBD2,CASSPLTSGSDEQFF
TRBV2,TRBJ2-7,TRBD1,CASSRDRDRGYEQYF
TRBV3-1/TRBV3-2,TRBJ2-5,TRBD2,CASSLIAGGAGQTQYF
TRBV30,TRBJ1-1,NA,CAWSVSPGTEAFF
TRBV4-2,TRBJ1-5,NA,CASSQERTPNQPQHF
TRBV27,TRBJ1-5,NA,CASSFLNQPQHF
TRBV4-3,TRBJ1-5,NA,CASSQTSRSQPQHF
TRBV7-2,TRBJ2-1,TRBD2,CASSLASGRNREQFF
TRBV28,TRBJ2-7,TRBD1,CASRLPLRQGGYEQYF
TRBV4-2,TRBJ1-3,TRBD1,CASSRKAPGQGSSGNTIYF
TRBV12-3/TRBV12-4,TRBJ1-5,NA,CASSLAHQPQHF
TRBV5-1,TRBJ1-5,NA,CASSLEGDNQPQHF
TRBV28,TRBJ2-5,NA,CASSFGGQWYQETQYF
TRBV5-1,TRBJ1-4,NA,CASSLAGPNEKLFF
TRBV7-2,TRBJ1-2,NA,CASSLTGGGLYGYTF
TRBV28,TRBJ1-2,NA,CASSTGGDNYGYTF
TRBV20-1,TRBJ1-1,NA,CSARGPSGAFF
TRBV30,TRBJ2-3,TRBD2,CAWSVRGLAGSDTQYF